A selection of T cell receptor beta chains follows, all from one sample in a study of technical replicates of blood from four donors. Using immunoSEQ multiplex PCR, the repertoire was profiled, and TCRdb retains in-frame clones only, with some absent. Of 55,000 to 80,000 clones in the sample, roughly 93% were seen once. The sequenced sample was T cells isolated from PBMCs. The receptors here all came from a human donor in good health. Each CDR3 is given with its conserved first and last residue. D genes are given only for firm matches.

v_call	d_call	j_call	cdr3_aa
TRBV7-6	TRBD1	TRBJ2-3	CASSLTQGVTDTQYF
TRBV2	.	TRBJ2-1	CASSFEGAASRNEQFF
TRBV4-1	.	TRBJ1-1	CASSQKATQGTGNTEAFF
TRBV30	.	TRBJ2-5	CAWTGLRETQYF
TRBV29-1	TRBD2	TRBJ2-5	CSVAPLAGQETQYF
TRBV11-2	.	TRBJ2-1	CASSLNRVNEQFF
TRBV27	TRBD1	TRBJ1-2	CASSVRRQGSYYGYTF
TRBV5-1	.	TRBJ1-4	CASSRATNEKLFF
TRBV30	.	TRBJ2-1	CAWSLTPYNEQFF
TRBV4-1	.	TRBJ2-5	CASGWLPQETQYF
TRBV10-3	.	TRBJ2-2	CAISESRAEAGELFF
TRBV18	TRBD1	TRBJ2-7	CASSPTGQATYEQYF